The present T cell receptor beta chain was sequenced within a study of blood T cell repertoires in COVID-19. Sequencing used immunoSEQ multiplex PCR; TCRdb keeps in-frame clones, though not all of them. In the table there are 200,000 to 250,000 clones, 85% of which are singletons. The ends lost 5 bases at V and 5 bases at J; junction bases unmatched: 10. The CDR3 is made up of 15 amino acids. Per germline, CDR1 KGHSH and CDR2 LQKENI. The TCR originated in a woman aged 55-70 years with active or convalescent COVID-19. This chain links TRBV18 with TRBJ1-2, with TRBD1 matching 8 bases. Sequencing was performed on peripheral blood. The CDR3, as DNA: TGTGCCAGCTCATCATCAGGGGGCGCAGAATATGGCTACACCTTC. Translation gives CASSSSGGAEYGYTF.